This TCR beta chain was sequenced in a study of low-dose radiotherapy and immunotherapy resistance in tumors. Germline V gene sequence: CDR1 SGHAT, CDR2 FQNNGV. The CDR3 covers 15 residues. Trimming cost V 4 bases and J 4 bases; bases outside gene matches: 8. Alpha and beta chains were covered, as first-strand cDNA relied on TRAV- and TRBV-specific primers. Over approximately 20 PCR cycles, TCRs were amplified from a constant-region primer and V-primer adapter. TCRdb re-analysed the reads in MiXCR, keeping a single row per CDR3 protein. The sample carries fewer than 90,000 distinct CDR3 sequences, approximately 19% recorded once. This clonotype was picked up many times. Indicated time point: before trial treatment.

V is TRBV11-2 and J is TRBJ2-7; the match to TRBD1 covers 9 bases. This TCR derives from a male donor with prostate cancer. The sample was PBMCs, taken before treatment. CDR3 nucleotides: TGTGCCAGCAGCTCCGACGGGACAGGGACATACGAGCAGTACTTC. Translating it yields CASSSDGTGTYEQYF.